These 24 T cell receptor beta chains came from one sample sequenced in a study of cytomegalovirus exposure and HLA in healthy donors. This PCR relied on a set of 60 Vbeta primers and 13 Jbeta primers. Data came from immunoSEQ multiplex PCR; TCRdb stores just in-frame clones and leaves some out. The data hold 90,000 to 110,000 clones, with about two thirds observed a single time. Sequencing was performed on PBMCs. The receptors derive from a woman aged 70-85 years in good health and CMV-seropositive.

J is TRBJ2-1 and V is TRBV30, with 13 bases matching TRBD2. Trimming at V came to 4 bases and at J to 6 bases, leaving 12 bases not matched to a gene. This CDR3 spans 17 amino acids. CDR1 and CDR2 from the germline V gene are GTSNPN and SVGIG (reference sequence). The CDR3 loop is CAWKGLAGPPSGNEQFF. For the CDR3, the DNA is TGTGCCTGGAAGGGACTAGCGGGGCCCCCGTCGGGCAATGAGCAGTTCTTC.

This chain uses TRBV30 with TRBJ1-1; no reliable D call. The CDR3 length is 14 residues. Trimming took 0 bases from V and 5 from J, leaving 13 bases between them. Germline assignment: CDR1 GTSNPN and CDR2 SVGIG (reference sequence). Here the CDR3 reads CAWSVSLTGTEAFF. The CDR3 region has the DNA TGTGCCTGGAGTGTGAGTCTGACTGGGACTGAAGCTTTCTTT.

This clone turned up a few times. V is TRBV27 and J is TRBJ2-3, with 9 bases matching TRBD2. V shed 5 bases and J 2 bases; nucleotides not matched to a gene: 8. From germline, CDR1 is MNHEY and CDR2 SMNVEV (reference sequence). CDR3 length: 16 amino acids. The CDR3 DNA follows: TGTGCCAGCAGTCCCATAGCGGGGGCCATCACAGATACGCAGTATTTT. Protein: CASSPIAGAITDTQYF.

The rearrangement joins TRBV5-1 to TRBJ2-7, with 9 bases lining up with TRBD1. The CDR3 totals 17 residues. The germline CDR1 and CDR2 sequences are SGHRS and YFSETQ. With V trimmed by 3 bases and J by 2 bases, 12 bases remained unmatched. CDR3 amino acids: CASSWPARDREPYEQYF. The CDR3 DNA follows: TGCGCCAGCAGCTGGCCCGCCCGGGACAGGGAACCCTACGAGCAGTACTTC.

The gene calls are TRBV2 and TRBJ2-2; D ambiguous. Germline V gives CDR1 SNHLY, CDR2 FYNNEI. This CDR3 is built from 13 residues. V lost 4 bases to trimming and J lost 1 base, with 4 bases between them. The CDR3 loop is CASSVQNTGELFF. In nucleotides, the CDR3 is TGTGCCAGCAGTGTACAGAACACCGGGGAGCTGTTTTTT.

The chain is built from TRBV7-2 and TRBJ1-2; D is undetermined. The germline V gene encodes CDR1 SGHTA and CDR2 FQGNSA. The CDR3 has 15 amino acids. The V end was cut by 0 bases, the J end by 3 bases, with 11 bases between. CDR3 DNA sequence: TGTGCCAGCAGCTTAGCCGCTGGCCAGGACTATGGCTACACCTTC. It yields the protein CASSLAAGQDYGYTF.

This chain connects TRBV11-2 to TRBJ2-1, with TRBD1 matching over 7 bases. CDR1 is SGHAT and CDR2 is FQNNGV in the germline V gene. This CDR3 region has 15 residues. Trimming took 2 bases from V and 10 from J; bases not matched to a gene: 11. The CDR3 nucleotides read TGTGCCAGCAGCTTACCCGACAGGGTTCCACGGGAGCAGTTCTTC. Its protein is CASSLPDRVPREQFF.

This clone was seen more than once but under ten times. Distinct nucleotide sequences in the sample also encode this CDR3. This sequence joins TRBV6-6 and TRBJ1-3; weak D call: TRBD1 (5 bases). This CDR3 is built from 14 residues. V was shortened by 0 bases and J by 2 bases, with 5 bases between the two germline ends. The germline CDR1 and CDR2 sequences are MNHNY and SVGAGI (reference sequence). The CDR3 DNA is TGTGCCAGCAGTTACTCGACAGCTGGAAACACCATATATTTT. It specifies CASSYSTAGNTIYF.

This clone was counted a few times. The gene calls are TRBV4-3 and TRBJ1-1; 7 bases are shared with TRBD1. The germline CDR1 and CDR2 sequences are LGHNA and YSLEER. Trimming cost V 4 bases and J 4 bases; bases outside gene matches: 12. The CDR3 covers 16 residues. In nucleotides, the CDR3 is TGCGCCAGCAGCCTCGTGGGACAGACTGGCGTCACTGAAGCTTTCTTT. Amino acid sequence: CASSLVGQTGVTEAFF.

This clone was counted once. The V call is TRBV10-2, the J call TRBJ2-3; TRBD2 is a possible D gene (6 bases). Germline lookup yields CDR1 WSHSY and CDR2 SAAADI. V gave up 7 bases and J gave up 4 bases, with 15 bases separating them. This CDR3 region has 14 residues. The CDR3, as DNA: TGCGCCAGCACCACAATGGCGGGGTCAGATACGCAGTATTTT. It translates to CASTTMAGSDTQYF.

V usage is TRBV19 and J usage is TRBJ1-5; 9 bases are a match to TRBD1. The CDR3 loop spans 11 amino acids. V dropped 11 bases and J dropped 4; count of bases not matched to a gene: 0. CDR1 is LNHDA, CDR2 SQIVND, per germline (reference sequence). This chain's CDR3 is CAGTGNQPQHF. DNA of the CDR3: TGTGCCGGGACAGGGAATCAGCCCCAGCATTTT. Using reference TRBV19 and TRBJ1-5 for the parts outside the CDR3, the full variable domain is DGGITQSPKYLFRKEGQNVTLSCEQNLNHDAMYWYRQDPGQGLRLIYYSQIVNDFQKGDIAEGYSVSREKKESFPLTVTSAQKNPTAFYLCAGTGNQPQHFGDGTRLSIL.

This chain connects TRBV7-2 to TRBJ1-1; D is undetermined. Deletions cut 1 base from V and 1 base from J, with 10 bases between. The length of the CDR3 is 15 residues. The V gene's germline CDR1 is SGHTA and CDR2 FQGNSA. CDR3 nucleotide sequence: TGTGCCAGCAGCTTAGTACTCCGGTGGAACACTGAAGCTTTCTTT. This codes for CASSLVLRWNTEAFF.

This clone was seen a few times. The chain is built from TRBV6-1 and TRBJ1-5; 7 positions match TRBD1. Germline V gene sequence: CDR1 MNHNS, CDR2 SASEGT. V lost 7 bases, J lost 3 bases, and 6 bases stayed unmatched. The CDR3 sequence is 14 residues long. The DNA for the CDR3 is TGTGCCAGCACCTCGGGACAGTTCAATCAGCCCCAGCATTTT. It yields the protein CASTSGQFNQPQHF.

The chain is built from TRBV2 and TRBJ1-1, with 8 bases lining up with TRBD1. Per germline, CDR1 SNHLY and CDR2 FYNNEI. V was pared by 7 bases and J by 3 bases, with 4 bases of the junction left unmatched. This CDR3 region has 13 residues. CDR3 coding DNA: TGTGCCAGCACCGGACAGGGCTACACTGAAGCTTTCTTT. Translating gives CASTGQGYTEAFF.

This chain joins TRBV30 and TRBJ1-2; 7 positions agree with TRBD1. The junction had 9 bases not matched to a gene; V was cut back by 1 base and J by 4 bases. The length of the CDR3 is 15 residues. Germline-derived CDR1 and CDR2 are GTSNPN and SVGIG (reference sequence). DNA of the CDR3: TGTGCCTGGAGTGAACGACAGGGAGTGGGCTATGGCTACACCTTC. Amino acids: CAWSERQGVGYGYTF.

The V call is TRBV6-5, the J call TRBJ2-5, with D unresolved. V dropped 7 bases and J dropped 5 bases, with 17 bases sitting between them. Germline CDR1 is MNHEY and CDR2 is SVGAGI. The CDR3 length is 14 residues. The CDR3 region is CASIPNARRETQYF. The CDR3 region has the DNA TGTGCCAGCATTCCTAACGCGCGGCGGGAGACCCAGTACTTC.

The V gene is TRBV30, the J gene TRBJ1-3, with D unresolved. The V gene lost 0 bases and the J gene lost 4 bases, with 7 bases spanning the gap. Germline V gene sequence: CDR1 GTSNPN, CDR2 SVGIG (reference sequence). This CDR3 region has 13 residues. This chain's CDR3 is CAWSVFEGNTIYF. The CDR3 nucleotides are TGTGCCTGGAGTGTATTTGAGGGAAACACCATATATTTT.

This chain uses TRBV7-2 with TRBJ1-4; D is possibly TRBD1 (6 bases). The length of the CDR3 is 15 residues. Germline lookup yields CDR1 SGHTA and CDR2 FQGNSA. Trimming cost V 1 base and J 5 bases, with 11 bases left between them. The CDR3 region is CASSLVGQLNEKLFF. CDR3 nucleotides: TGTGCCAGCAGCTTAGTAGGACAGTTGAATGAAAAACTGTTTTTT.

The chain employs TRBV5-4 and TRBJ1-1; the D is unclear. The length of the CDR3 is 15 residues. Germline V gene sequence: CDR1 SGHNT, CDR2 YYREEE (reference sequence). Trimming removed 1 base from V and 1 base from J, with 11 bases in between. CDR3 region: CASSLRMSSNTEAFF. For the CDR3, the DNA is TGTGCCAGCAGCTTGCGCATGAGCTCGAACACTGAAGCTTTCTTT. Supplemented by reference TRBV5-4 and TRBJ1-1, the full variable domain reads ETGVTQSPTHLIKTRGQQVTLRCSSQSGHNTVSWYQQALGQGPQFIFQYYREEENGRGNFPPRFSGLQFPNYSSELNVNALELDDSALYLCASSLRMSSNTEAFFGQGTRLTVV.

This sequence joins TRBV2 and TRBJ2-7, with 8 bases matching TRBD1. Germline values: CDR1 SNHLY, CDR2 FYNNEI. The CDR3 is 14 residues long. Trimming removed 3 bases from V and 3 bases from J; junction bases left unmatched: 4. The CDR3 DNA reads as TGTGCCAGCAGTGAGGGGACAGGAGTCTACGAGCAGTACTTC. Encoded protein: CASSEGTGVYEQYF.

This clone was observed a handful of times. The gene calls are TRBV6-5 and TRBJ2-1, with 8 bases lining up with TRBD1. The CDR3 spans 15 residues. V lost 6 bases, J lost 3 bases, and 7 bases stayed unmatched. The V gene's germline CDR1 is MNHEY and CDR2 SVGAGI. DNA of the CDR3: TGTGCCAGCAGCCGAGGGGGACAGGACTACAATGAGCAGTTCTTC. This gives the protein CASSRGGQDYNEQFF.

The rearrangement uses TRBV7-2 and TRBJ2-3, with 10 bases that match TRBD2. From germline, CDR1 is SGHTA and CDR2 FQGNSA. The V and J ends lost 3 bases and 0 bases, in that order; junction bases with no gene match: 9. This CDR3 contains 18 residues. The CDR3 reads CASSFPSGGDKSTDTQYF. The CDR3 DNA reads TGTGCCAGCAGCTTCCCTAGCGGGGGCGATAAGAGCACAGATACGCAGTATTTT.

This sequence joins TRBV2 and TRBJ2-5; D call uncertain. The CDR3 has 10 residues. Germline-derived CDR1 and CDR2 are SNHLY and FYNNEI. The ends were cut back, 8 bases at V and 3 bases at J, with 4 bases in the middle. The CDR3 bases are TGTGCCAGCCTTAAAGAGACCCAGTACTTC. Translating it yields CASLKETQYF. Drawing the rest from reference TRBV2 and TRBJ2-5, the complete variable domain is EPEVTQTPSHQVTQMGQEVILRCVPISNHLYFYWYRQILGQKVEFLVSFYNNEISEKSEIFDDQFSVERPDGSNFTLKIRSTKLEDSAMYFCASLKETQYFGPGTRLLVL.

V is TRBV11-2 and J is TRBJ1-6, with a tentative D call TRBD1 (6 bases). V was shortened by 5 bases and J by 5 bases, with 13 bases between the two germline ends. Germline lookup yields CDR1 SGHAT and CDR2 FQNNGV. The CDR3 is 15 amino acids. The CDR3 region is CASSPQAGDNSPLHF. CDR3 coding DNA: TGTGCCAGCAGCCCCCAGGCAGGGGATAATTCACCCCTCCACTTT.